The T cell receptor (beta chain) described here comes from a study of long-term antiretroviral therapy in people with HIV. As for the study in general: The 2015 immediate-ART recommendation was preceded by the earliest samples by about a decade.

Whole-study results and caveats: Someone took the blood between the mid-2000s and the late 2010s, maybe while older ART regimens were in use.

Of note for this clone: No antigen is known for it.

Germline CDR1 MDHEN, CDR2 SYDVKM. The CDR3 loop spans 14 amino acids. Trimming stripped 4 bases from V and 6 bases from J, with 16 bases between. Inclusion required at least two post-ART and at least one pre-ART PBMC samples. People in the study who had HIV all got their treatment in the United States. Version v3.0 of the immunoSEQ assay was performed at survey level. The protocol was immunoSEQ multiplex PCR, while the TCRdb copy is restricted to in-frame clones and leaves out a portion. Of around 33,000 clones detected, around four fifths appear once; the ten largest clones hold around 14%. The rearrangement uses TRBV28 and TRBJ2-7, with D perhaps being TRBD1 or TRBD2 (7 bases each). The receptor was derived from a man aged 18 to 29 with HIV. Material: unsorted PBMCs, obtained 0.3 years after starting antiretroviral therapy. The CDR3 coding sequence is TGTGCCAGCAGTTCAGGGGGAGGGCCTGGCGAGCAGTACTTC. As protein: CASSSGGGPGEQYF.